This T cell receptor (beta chain) is drawn from a study of blood T cell repertoires in COVID-19. Background on the study: The study drew acute and convalescent COVID-19 samples from the United States, Italy and Spain. PBMCs, B-cell-depleted T cells, or T cells were the source of the cDNA or gDNA that made up the material.

This CDR3 is built from 17 residues. Sequencing was performed with immunoSEQ multiplex PCR; in TCRdb, only in-frame clones are kept and a portion is missing. Here the sample spans about 440,000 clones, about 91% being singletons. The sequenced material came from peripheral blood. The origin of this receptor is a woman aged 50 to 60 with COVID-19, enrolled during active disease. The V call is TRBV21-1, the J call TRBJ1-5. TRBV21-1 is reported as a pseudogene. The CDR3 nucleotides are TGTGCCAGCAGCAAGCGGGAGGGACCCCGACTTTGTGGGGCCCAGCATTTT. Its protein is CASSKREGPRLCGAQHF.